The entry that follows covers one TCR beta chain sequence. The data were obtained in a study of shared clonotypes between healthy human individuals. The V gene's germline CDR1 is SGHTA and CDR2 FQGTGA. V lost 5 bases and J 4 bases, leaving 11 bases between the germline ends. This CDR3 contains 14 residues. Splitting of CD4+ cells produced CD45RA+ naive and CD45RA-negative memory subsets. Using immunoSEQ multiplex PCR, the repertoire was profiled, and TCRdb retains in-frame clones only, with some absent. The sample lists a few million clones; 80% to 95% were seen once. The source material was naive CD4+ T cells from PBMCs. Subset in this sample: CD45RA+ positively selected. This TCR derives from a man between 18 and 35 years old in good health. Some clones in this sample may be carry-over from other donors' samples. The chain has TRBV7-3 and TRBJ2-2; D uncertain. The CDR3: CASSPGPGTGELFF. DNA of the CDR3: TGTGCCAGCAGCCCGGGTCCGGGCACCGGGGAGCTGTTTTTT.